This T cell receptor (beta chain) was sequenced during a study of T cells in Graves' hyperthyroidism and ophthalmopathy. This clonotype has a count of ten or more. Germline V gene data show CDR1 as MNHEY and CDR2 as SMNVEV (reference sequence). J gave up 5 bases and V 3 bases, and 2 bases lay outside the gene matches. This CDR3 contains 13 residues. The TCR beta CDR3 regions underwent amplification using RNA transcripts as the source. Using the HTBI primer set, a first-round RT-PCR was run on the TCR CDR3. One entry per CDR3 protein, called by TCRdb with MiXCR from the multiplex PCR reads. The sample has over 500,000 distinct CDR3 sequences; about 15% are singletons.

The chain recombines TRBV27 with TRBJ2-7; TRBD2 agrees at 9 bases. The TCR was taken from a woman aged 35 to 49 with Graves' hyperthyroidism. Specimen: blood. The CDR3 here is CASSLIAGDEQYF. The CDR3 DNA sequence: TGTGCCAGCAGTTTGATAGCGGGGGACGAGCAGTACTTC.